These 7 T cell receptor beta chains were sequenced from one sample in a study of memory CD4+ T cells and cytomegalovirus serostatus. Single viable CD3+CD4+CD8-CD45RO+ cells were sorted as the memory CD4+ T cells. Clones were sequenced by immunoSEQ multiplex PCR, and TCRdb holds only the in-frame ones, with some missing. Here the sample spans about 92,000 clones, roughly 80% being singletons. Input material: memory CD4+ T cells from blood. The receptors come from an adult in good health and CMV-seropositive.

V usage is TRBV5-1 and J usage is TRBJ2-1, with D uncertain. This CDR3 spans 14 amino acids. The ends were cut back, 0 bases at V and 5 bases at J, with 9 bases in the middle. The germline CDR1 and CDR2 sequences are SGHRS and YFSETQ. CDR3 in amino acids: CASSLGGYNNEQFF. Written as DNA, the CDR3 is TGCGCCAGCAGCTTGGGAGGCTACAACAATGAGCAGTTCTTC.

The chain uses TRBV2 and TRBJ2-1, with 7 bases that match TRBD2. V was pared by 9 bases and J by 6 bases, with 2 bases of the junction left unmatched. Germline CDR1 reads SNHLY; CDR2 reads FYNNEI. The CDR3 covers 11 residues. This chain's CDR3 is CASRLANEQFF. The CDR3 DNA follows: TGTGCCAGTAGACTAGCCAATGAGCAGTTCTTC. The full variable domain, its missing parts supplied by reference TRBV2 and TRBJ2-1, is EPEVTQTPSHQVTQMGQEVILRCVPISNHLYFYWYRQILGQKVEFLVSFYNNEISEKSEIFDDQFSVERPDGSNFTLKIRSTKLEDSAMYFCASRLANEQFFGPGTRLTVL.

The CDR3 coding sequence is TGTGCCAGCAGCCTAGCGGAGTACAATGAGCAGTTCTTC. Its translation is CASSLAEYNEQFF. The chain is built from TRBV7-3 and TRBJ2-1; TRBD2 matches at 7 bases. Germline-derived CDR1 and CDR2 are SGHTA and FQGTGA. The CDR3 extends over 13 amino acids. V was clipped by 5 bases and J by 4 bases; unmatched bases: 2.

The CDR3 protein is CASSSRGQYEQYF. Here the CDR3 DNA reads TGTGCCAGCAGTTCTAGGGGGCAATACGAGCAGTACTTC. The V and J genes are TRBV7-2 and TRBJ2-7, with 7 bases matching TRBD1. The CDR3 has 13 amino acids. CDR1 is SGHTA, CDR2 FQGNSA, per germline. V lost 6 bases, J lost 4 bases, and 6 bases stayed unmatched.

The chain links TRBV5-5 to TRBJ2-2; D unclear. V shed 1 base and J shed 2 bases, with 9 bases lying between them. This CDR3 contains 15 residues. The germline CDR1 and CDR2 sequences are SGHKS and YYEKEE (reference sequence). CDR3 DNA: TGTGCCAGCAGCTTGTCAGCGACCAACACCGGGGAGCTGTTTTTT. It translates to CASSLSATNTGELFF. Full variable domain (outside the CDR3, taken from reference TRBV5-5 and TRBJ2-2): DAGVTQSPTHLIKTRGQQVTLRCSPISGHKSVSWYQQVLGQGPQFIFQYYEKEERGRGNFPDRFSARQFPNYSSELNVNALLLGDSALYLCASSLSATNTGELFFGEGSRLTVL.

This clone was recorded a few times. The V and J genes are TRBV2 and TRBJ2-7; D uncertain. V lost 3 bases and J lost 3, with 0 bases in between. From germline, CDR1 is SNHLY and CDR2 FYNNEI. This CDR3 is built from 10 residues. The CDR3 DNA is TGTGCCAGCAGTGACTACGAGCAGTACTTC. This encodes CASSDYEQYF.

This clone has just a few counts. The chain has TRBV28 and TRBJ2-6, with D tentatively TRBD2 (6 bases). The CDR3 is 15 amino acids. Germline-derived CDR1 and CDR2 are MDHEN and SYDVKM. Trimming pared 5 bases from V and 0 bases from J, leaving 8 bases between. CDR3 nucleotide sequence: TGTGCCAGCAGTCGACTAGACTCTGGGGCCAACGTCCTGACTTTC. Translating it yields CASSRLDSGANVLTF.